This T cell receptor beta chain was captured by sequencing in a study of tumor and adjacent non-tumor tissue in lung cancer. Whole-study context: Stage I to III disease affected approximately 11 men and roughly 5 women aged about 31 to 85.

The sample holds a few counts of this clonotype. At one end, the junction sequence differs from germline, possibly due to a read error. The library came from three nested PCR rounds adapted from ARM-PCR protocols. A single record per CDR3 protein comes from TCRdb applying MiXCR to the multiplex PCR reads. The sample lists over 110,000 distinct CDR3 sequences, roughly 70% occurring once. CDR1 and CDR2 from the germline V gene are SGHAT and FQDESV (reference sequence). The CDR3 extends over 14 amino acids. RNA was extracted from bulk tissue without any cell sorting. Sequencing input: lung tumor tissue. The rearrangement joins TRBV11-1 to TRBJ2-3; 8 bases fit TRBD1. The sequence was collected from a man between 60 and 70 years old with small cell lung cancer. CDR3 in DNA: TGTGCCAACAGCTCAACCCAGGGGACAGGTACGCAGTATTTT. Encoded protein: CANSSTQGTGTQYF.